These T cell receptor beta chains were read from a single sample in a study of T cell repertoires in cytomegalovirus infection. TCRdb re-analysed the reads in MiXCR, keeping a single row per CDR3 protein. The repertoire consists of roughly 150,000 distinct CDR3 sequences, with 23% occurring once and the leading ten covering approximately 9.9%. Sequenced sample: PBMCs. These receptors all come from a human donor in good health (CMV status not recorded). Some clones in this sample may be carry-over from other donors' samples. The CDR3 runs from the conserved cysteine through the conserved F or W. A D gene is named only where the DNA matches it firmly. Clone size appears in some rows only: once, few, many, or a class for an expanded clone.

D	V	J	size	CDR3	DNA
.	TRBV20-1	TRBJ1-4	few	CSAMGSFNEKLFF	TGCAGTGCTATGGGATCTTTTAATGAAAAACTGTTTTTT
TRBD2	TRBV28	TRBJ2-5	many	CASNRAGGPRETQYF	TGTGCCAGCAACAGGGCGGGGGGCCCAAGAGAGACCCAGTACTTC
.	TRBV4-1	TRBJ2-7	.	CASSQYVRLGQYF	TGCGCCAGCAGCCAATATGTCCGGCTCGGGCAGTACTTC
.	TRBV7-2	TRBJ2-2	many	CASSSTVTGELFF	TGTGCCAGCAGCTCGACAGTTACCGGGGAGCTGTTTTTT
TRBD2	TRBV29-1	TRBJ2-6	.	CSVAGGDSGANVLTF	TGCAGCGTTGCTGGGGGGGACTCTGGGGCCAACGTCCTGACTTTC
.	TRBV12-3/TRBV12-4	TRBJ1-2	few	CASSPGGADGYTF	TGTGCCAGCAGCCCCGGTGGGGCCGATGGCTACACCTTC
TRBD1	TRBV12-3/TRBV12-4	TRBJ2-5	.	CASSFGDRGGQETQYF	TGTGCCAGCAGTTTCGGCGACAGGGGTGGACAAGAGACCCAGTACTTC
TRBD1	TRBV19	TRBJ1-1	few	CASRPYAGGTEAFF	TGTGCCAGTAGACCCTACGCAGGGGGCACTGAAGCTTTCTTT
.	TRBV7-2	TRBJ2-3	many	CASSVHSGSGTDTQYF	TGTGCCAGCAGCGTTCATAGCGGTTCCGGGACAGATACGCAGTATTTT
TRBD2	TRBV7-9	TRBJ2-1	few	CASSLPAILTSGIGEQFF	TGTGCCAGCAGCTTACCCGCAATCCTCACTAGCGGGATCGGTGAGCAGTTCTTC
.	TRBV6-1	TRBJ2-1	few	CASSEAISNPYNEQFF	TGTGCCAGCAGTGAAGCAATCTCCAATCCATACAATGAGCAGTTCTTC
TRBD1	TRBV7-2	TRBJ2-3	many	CASSSGTGGSQGTQYF	TGTGCCAGCAGCTCCGGGACAGGGGGCTCGCAGGGTACGCAGTATTTT
.	TRBV5-1	TRBJ2-3	few	CASSLDLGLVTQYF	TGCGCCAGCAGCTTGGACCTAGGATTAGTCACGCAGTATTTT
.	TRBV3-1	TRBJ2-5	.	CASSPSWTGTETQYF	TGTGCCAGCAGCCCTTCCTGGACGGGGACGGAGACCCAGTACTTC
.	TRBV30	TRBJ1-2	.	CAWSTGGGYTF	TGTGCCTGGAGTACAGGAGGAGGCTACACCTTC
TRBD2	TRBV7-2	TRBJ2-5	.	CASSLEARGSQETQYF	TGTGCCAGCAGCTTAGAGGCGCGGGGGAGCCAAGAGACCCAGTACTTC
.	TRBV12-3/TRBV12-4	TRBJ1-6	.	CASSFPAVNSPLHF	TGTGCCAGCAGTTTCCCTGCAGTTAATTCACCCCTCCACTTT
TRBD1	TRBV28	TRBJ1-4	many	CASSGEDRGEKLFF	TGTGCCTCCTCGGGGGAGGACAGGGGTGAAAAACTGTTTTTT
TRBD1	TRBV7-9	TRBJ1-2	few	CASSSGQGTNYGYTF	TGTGCCAGCAGCTCGGGACAGGGCACTAACTATGGCTACACCTTC
.	TRBV29-1	TRBJ2-1	.	CSAGTGLSQDEQFF	TGCAGCGCCGGCACGGGACTTAGCCAGGATGAGCAGTTCTTC
.	TRBV7-3	TRBJ2-1	many	CASSPSSHNEQFF	TGTGCCAGCAGCCCCTCTAGCCACAATGAGCAGTTCTTC
.	TRBV7-9	TRBJ1-3	many	CASSLMASGNTIYF	TGTGCCAGCAGCTTAATGGCCTCTGGAAACACCATATATTTT
.	TRBV5-6	TRBJ2-2	.	CASSWAGLVHTNTGELFF	TGTGCCAGCAGCTGGGCGGGGCTGGTGCATACGAACACCGGGGAGCTGTTTTTT
.	TRBV28	TRBJ2-5	few	CASSPHPTGSRETQYF	TGTGCCAGCAGTCCCCATCCTACAGGGAGCAGAGAGACCCAGTACTTC
.	TRBV9	TRBJ2-5	.	CASSVATQQETQYF	TGTGCCAGCAGCGTAGCTACCCAACAAGAGACCCAGTACTTC
TRBD1	TRBV7-2	TRBJ1-5	many	CASSQTGVNQPQHF	TGTGCCAGCAGCCAAACAGGGGTCAATCAGCCCCAGCATTTT
.	TRBV11-2	TRBJ2-1	.	CASSLGGGEQSF	TGTGCCAGCAGCTTGGGGGGAGGTGAGCAGTCCTTC